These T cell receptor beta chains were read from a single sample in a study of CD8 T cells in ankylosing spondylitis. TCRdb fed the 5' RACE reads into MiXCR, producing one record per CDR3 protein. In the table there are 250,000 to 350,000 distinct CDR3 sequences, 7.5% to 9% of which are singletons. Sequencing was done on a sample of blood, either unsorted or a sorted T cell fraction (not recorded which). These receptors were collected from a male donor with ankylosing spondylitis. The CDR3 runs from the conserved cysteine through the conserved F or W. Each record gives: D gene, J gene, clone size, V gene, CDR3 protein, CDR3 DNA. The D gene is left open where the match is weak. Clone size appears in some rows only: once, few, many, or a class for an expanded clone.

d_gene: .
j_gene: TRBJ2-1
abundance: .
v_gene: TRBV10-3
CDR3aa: CASRDDYNEQFF
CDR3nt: TGTGCCTCAAGGGACGACTACAATGAGCAGTTCTTC

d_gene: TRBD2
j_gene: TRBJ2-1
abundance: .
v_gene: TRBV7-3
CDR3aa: CASSLAGGDVEQFF
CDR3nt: TGTGCCAGCAGCTTAGCGGGAGGGGATGTTGAGCAGTTCTTC

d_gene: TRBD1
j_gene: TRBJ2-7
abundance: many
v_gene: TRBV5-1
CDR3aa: CASSSKGQGDIYEQYF
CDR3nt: TGCGCCAGCAGCTCCAAGGGACAGGGTGACATCTACGAGCAGTACTTC

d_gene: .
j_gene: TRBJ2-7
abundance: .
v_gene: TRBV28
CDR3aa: CASSLLSTTSIGQYF
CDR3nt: TGTGCCAGCAGTTTACTAAGTACTACGAGCATTGGGCAGTACTTC

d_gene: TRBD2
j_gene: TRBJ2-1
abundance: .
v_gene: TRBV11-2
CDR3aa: CASRLAGGPNEQFF
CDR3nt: TGTGCCAGCAGACTAGCGGGAGGGCCCAATGAGCAGTTCTTC

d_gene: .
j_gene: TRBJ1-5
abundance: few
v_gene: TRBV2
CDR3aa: CASSVIRGDQPQHF
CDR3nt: TGTGCCAGCAGTGTGATAAGGGGCGATCAGCCCCAGCATTTT

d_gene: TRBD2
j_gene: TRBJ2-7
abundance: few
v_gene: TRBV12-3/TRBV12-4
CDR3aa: CASRRDGGVYEQYF
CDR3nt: TGTGCCAGCAGACGAGACGGGGGGGTCTACGAGCAGTACTTC

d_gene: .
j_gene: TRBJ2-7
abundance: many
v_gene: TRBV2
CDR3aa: CASRGARVSYEQYF
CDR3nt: TGTGCCAGCAGGGGGGCGAGAGTCTCCTACGAGCAGTACTTC

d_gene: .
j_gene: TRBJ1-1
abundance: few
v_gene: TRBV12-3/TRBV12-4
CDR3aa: CASSFLWASGDVKNTEAFF
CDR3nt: TGTGCCAGCAGTTTTTTGTGGGCGTCAGGGGACGTTAAGAACACTGAAGCTTTCTTT

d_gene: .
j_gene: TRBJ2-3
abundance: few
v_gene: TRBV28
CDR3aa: CASSEGETGTDTQYF
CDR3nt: TGTGCCAGCAGTGAGGGGGAGACGGGCACAGATACGCAGTATTTT

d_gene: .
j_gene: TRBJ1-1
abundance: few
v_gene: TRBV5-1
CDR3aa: CASSLVADHAEAFF
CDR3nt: TGCGCCAGCAGCTTGGTTGCGGACCACGCTGAAGCTTTCTTT

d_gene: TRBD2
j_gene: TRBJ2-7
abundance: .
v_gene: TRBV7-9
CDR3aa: CASSEMTSGRAYEQYF
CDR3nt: TGTGCCAGCAGCGAAATGACTAGCGGGAGGGCCTACGAGCAGTACTTC

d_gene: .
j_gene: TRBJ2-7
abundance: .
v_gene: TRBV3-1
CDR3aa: CASCPGEDEQYF
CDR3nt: TGTGCCAGCTGTCCCGGAGAGGACGAGCAGTACTTC

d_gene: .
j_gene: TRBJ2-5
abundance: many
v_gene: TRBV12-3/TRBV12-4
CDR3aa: CASNHRGYQETQYF
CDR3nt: TGTGCCAGCAACCATCGGGGGTACCAAGAGACCCAGTACTTC

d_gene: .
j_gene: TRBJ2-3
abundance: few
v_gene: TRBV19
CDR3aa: CASTKRGITDTQYF
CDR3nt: TGTGCCAGTACTAAACGAGGGATCACAGATACGCAGTATTTT

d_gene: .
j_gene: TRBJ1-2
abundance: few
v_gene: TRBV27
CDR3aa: CASSLRSGGPPYGYTF
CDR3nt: TGTGCCAGCAGTTTAAGATCGGGGGGACCTCCTTATGGCTACACCTTC

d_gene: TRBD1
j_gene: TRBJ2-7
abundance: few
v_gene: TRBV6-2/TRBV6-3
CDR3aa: CASSYGTGLRSYEQYF
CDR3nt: TGTGCCAGCAGTTACGGGACAGGCTTACGCTCCTACGAGCAGTACTTC

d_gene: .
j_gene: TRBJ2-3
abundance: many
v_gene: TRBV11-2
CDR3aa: CASSLEILGFDSETLTDTQYF
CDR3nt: TGTGCCAGCAGCTTAGAGATCCTGGGTTTCGACTCGGAAACACTCACAGATACGCAGTATTTT

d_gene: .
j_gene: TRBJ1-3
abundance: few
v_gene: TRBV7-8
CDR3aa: CASSLAGGGNTIYF
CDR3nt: TGTGCCAGCAGCTTAGCCGGGGGTGGAAACACCATATATTTT

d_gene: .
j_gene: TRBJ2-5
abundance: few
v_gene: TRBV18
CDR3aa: CASSPVGVRQETQYF
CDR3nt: TGTGCCAGCTCACCAGTAGGGGTGAGGCAAGAGACCCAGTACTTC

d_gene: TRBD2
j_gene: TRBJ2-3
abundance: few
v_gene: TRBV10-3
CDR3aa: CAISSGSITDTQYF
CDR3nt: TGTGCCATCAGCAGCGGGAGTATCACAGATACGCAGTATTTT

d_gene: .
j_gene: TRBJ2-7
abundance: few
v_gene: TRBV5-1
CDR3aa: CASSLAASRGSPYEQYF
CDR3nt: TGCGCCAGCAGCTTGGCCGCAAGTAGGGGATCGCCCTACGAGCAGTACTTC

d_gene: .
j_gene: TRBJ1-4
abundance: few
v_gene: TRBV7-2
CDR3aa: CASSLVGGDNEKLFF
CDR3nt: TGTGCCAGCAGCTTAGTAGGCGGAGATAATGAAAAACTGTTTTTT

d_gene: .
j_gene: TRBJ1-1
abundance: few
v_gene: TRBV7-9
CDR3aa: CASSLYKGDTEAFF
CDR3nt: TGTGCCAGCAGCTTATATAAGGGGGACACTGAAGCTTTCTTT

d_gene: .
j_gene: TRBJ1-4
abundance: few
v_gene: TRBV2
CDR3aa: CASSEAAGAKLFF
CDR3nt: TGTGCCAGCAGTGAAGCGGCAGGGGCAAAACTGTTTTTT

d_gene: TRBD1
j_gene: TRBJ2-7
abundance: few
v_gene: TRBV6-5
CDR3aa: CASSYSRDRGLPISYEQYF
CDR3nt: TGTGCCAGCAGTTACTCGAGGGACAGGGGGCTGCCGATCTCCTACGAGCAGTACTTC

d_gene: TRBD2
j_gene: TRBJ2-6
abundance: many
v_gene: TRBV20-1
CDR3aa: CSASLAGASGANVLTF
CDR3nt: TGCAGTGCTAGTCTAGCGGGGGCCTCTGGGGCCAACGTCCTGACTTTC

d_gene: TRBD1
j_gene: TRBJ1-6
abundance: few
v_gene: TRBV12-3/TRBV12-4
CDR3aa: CASSSNAGTGVGSPLHF
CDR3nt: TGTGCCAGCAGTTCCAACGCCGGGACAGGGGTCGGCTCACCCCTCCACTTT

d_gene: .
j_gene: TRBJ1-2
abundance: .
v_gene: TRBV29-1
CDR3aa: CSVRNREGYTF
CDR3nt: TGCAGCGTTCGGAATCGTGAAGGCTACACCTTC

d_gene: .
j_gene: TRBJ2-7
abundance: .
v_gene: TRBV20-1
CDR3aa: CSAFLAFEQYF
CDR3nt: TGCAGTGCTTTCCTAGCCTTCGAGCAGTACTTC

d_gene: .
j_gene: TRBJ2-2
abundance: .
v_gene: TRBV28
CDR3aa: CASSFFSGDTGELFF
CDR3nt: TGTGCCAGCAGTTTTTTTAGCGGCGACACCGGGGAGCTGTTTTTT

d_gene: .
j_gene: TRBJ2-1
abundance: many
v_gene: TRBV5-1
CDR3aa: CASSLGQGTYNEQFF
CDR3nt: TGTGCCAGCAGTTTAGGTCAAGGCACCTACAATGAGCAGTTCTTC

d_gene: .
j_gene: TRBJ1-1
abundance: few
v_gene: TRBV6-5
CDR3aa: CASSYSRRNTEAFF
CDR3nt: TGTGCCAGCAGTTACAGCAGGAGGAACACTGAAGCTTTCTTT

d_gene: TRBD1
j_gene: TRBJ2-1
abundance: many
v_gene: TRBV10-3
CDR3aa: CAISDSGTGDNEQFF
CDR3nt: TGTGCCATCAGTGACTCCGGGACAGGGGACAATGAGCAGTTCTTC

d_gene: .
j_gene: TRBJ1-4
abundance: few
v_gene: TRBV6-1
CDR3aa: CASSPHTPGASTNEKLFF
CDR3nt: TGTGCCAGCAGTCCCCATACACCAGGGGCATCAACTAATGAAAAACTGTTTTTT